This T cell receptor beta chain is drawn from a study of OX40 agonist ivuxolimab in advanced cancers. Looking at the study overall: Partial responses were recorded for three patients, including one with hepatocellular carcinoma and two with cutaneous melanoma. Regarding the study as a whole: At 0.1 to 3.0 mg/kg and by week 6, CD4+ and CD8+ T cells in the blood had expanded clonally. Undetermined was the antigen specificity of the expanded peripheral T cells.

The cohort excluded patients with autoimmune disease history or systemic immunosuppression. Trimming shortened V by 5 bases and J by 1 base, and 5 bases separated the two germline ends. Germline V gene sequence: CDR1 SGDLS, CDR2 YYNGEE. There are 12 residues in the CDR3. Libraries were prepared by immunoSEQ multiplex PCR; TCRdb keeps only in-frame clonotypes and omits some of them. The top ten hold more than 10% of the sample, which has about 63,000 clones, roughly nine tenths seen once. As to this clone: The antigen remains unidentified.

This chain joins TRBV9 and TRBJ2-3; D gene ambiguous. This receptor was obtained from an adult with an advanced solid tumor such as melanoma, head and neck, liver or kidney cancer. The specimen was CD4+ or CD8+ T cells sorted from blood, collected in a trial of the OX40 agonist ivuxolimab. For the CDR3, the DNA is TGTGCCAGCAGTGAGGGCACAGATACGCAGTATTTT. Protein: CASSEGTDTQYF. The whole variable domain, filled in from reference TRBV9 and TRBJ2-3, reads DSGVTQTPKHLITATGQRVTLRCSPRSGDLSVYWYQQSLDQGLQFLIQYYNGEERAKGNILERFSAQQFPDLHSELNLSSLELGDSALYFCASSEGTDTQYFGPGTRLTVL.